This TCR beta chain was sequenced for a study of technical replicates of blood from four donors. CDR1 is LGHNT, CDR2 FRNRAP, per germline. This CDR3 spans 15 amino acids. Unmatched junction bases numbered 7, after V lost 6 bases and J lost 7 bases. Profiling relied on immunoSEQ multiplex PCR, and the TCRdb table lists in-frame clones only, not all of them. Here the sample spans about 15,000 clones, 80% to 90% being singletons. Sequencing was done on a sample of PBMCs. The TCR originated in a human donor in good health. The chain employs TRBV12-5 and TRBJ2-1, with 12 positions matching TRBD2. CDR3 DNA sequence: TGTGCTAGTGGCTCTAGCGGGAGGGCCGGGAATGAGCAGTTCTTC. This sequence encodes CASGSSGRAGNEQFF.